These 12 T cell receptor beta chains originate from one sample sequenced in a study of blood T cell repertoires in COVID-19. Here immunoSEQ multiplex PCR was the method, and the copy in TCRdb shows in-frame clones only, minus some. Of about 46,000 clones listed, 86% were seen once; the top ten hold 3.1%. The sequenced material came from PBMCs or T cells enriched from blood (not recorded which). The receptors here all came from a woman aged 50 to 65 who had recovered from COVID-19.

This clone was picked up a small number of times. This chain connects TRBV19 to TRBJ2-7, with 8 nucleotides matching TRBD2. The trim removed 5 bases at V and 4 bases at J, leaving 16 bases unmatched. The germline CDR1 and CDR2 sequences are LNHDA and SQIVND (reference sequence). The CDR3 is 17 residues long. The CDR3 sequence: CASSVPRRSGGRYEQYF. The CDR3 DNA reads as TGTGCCAGTAGTGTGCCCCGCCGGTCTGGCGGGAGGTACGAGCAGTACTTC.

The rearrangement uses TRBV19 and TRBJ2-7; 9 bases match TRBD1. With 5 bases clipped from V and 7 bases from J, the junction kept 9 bases outside the gene matches. The CDR3 runs to 14 residues. From germline, CDR1 is LNHDA and CDR2 SQIVND (reference sequence). CDR3: CASSPRTGVGEQYF. The CDR3 DNA follows: TGTGCCAGTAGTCCTCGGACAGGGGTAGGGGAGCAGTACTTC.

V usage is TRBV4-3 and J usage is TRBJ2-3; D not resolved. Germline CDR1 is LGHNA and CDR2 is YSLEER. This CDR3 comprises 15 residues. V gave up 4 bases and J gave up 1 base, with 12 bases separating them. The CDR3: CASSLDDTGTDTQYF. The CDR3, as DNA: TGCGCCAGCAGCCTTGACGACACCGGCACAGATACGCAGTATTTT.

The chain joins TRBV28 to TRBJ1-1; possibly TRBD1 for D (5 bases). Germline CDR1 and CDR2: MDHEN and SYDVKM. The CDR3 has 12 amino acids. V was clipped by 8 bases and J by 5 bases, with 12 bases between them. The CDR3 here is CASGLGVTEAFF. DNA for the CDR3: TGTGCCAGCGGCTTAGGGGTGACTGAAGCTTTCTTT.

The J gene is TRBJ1-3, the V gene TRBV28, with a possible D match to TRBD1 (6 bases). The CDR3 is 17 amino acids. Germline V lookup: CDR1 MDHEN, CDR2 SYDVKM. Trimming took 7 bases from V and 0 from J, leaving 19 bases between them. The CDR3 nucleotides read TGTGCCAGCATCGAAGGAGGACAGACGAGCTCTGGAAACACCATATATTTT. It yields the protein CASIEGGQTSSGNTIYF. The variable domain in full, with the rest retrieved from reference TRBV28 and TRBJ1-3, is DVKVTQSSRYLVKRTGEKVFLECVQDMDHENMFWYRQDPGLGLRLIYFSYDVKMKEKGDIPEGYSVSREKKERFSLILESASTNQTSMYLCASIEGGQTSSGNTIYFGEGSWLTVV.

The J gene is TRBJ2-1, the V gene TRBV11-2; 12 bases are a match to TRBD2. This CDR3 contains 17 residues. Germline CDR1 reads SGHAT; CDR2 reads FQNNGV. Unmatched junction bases numbered 10, after V lost 7 bases and J lost 3 bases. The CDR3 DNA reads TGTGCCAGCAAACTAGCGGGAGGTCTGCGCAACTACAATGAGCAGTTCTTC. Amino acids: CASKLAGGLRNYNEQFF.

The V gene is TRBV7-9, the J gene TRBJ1-4; 9 bases line up with TRBD1. The trim removed 10 bases at V and 5 bases at J, leaving 8 bases unmatched. The CDR3 covers 14 residues. Germline CDR1 and CDR2: SEHNR and FQNEAQ (reference sequence). The CDR3 bases are TGTGCCACTGCCGGAGGACAGGGGAATGAAAAACTGTTTTTT. Amino acids: CATAGGQGNEKLFF.

This sequence joins TRBV4-3 and TRBJ2-3, with D tentatively TRBD2 (6 bases). The germline V gene encodes CDR1 LGHNA and CDR2 YSLEER. CDR3 length: 16 residues. Trimming removed 0 bases from V and 6 bases from J, with 16 bases in between. The CDR3 DNA follows: TGCGCCAGCAGCCAAGATGAGGGCGGGATCGGGGATACGCAGTATTTT. It encodes CASSQDEGGIGDTQYF.

The chain is built from TRBV18 and TRBJ2-3; TRBD2 matches 15 bases. V dropped 0 bases and J dropped 4; count of bases not matched to a gene: 5. Germline V gene sequence: CDR1 KGHSH, CDR2 LQKENI. This CDR3 is 18 amino acids long. CDR3 in amino acids: CASSPPGLAGGSPDTQYF. The CDR3 coding sequence is TGTGCCAGCTCACCACCGGGACTAGCGGGAGGTTCCCCAGATACGCAGTATTTT.

The chain joins TRBV7-2 to TRBJ1-1, with D possibly matching TRBD1 (6 bases). The germline V gene encodes CDR1 SGHTA and CDR2 FQGNSA. This CDR3 has 15 residues. Trimming took 5 bases from V and 5 from J, leaving 18 bases between them. This CDR3 is CASSPVQGSSTEAFF. The CDR3 bases are TGTGCCAGCAGCCCGGTACAGGGTTCAAGTACTGAAGCTTTCTTT. The full variable domain, in which reference TRBV7-2 and TRBJ1-1 provide the parts outside the CDR3, is GAGVSQSPSNKVTEKGKDVELRCDPISGHTALYWYRQSLGQGLEFLIYFQGNSAPDKSGLPSDRFSAERTGGSVSTLTIQRTQQEDSAVYLCASSPVQGSSTEAFFGQGTRLTVV.

The CDR3 nucleotides are TGTGCCAGCAGTTCAAGACAGGGTGCCAGCGAAAAACTGTTTTTT. It translates to CASSSRQGASEKLFF. The chain carries TRBV6-2 or TRBV6-3 and TRBJ1-4, with 7 bases identical to TRBD1. The CDR3 totals 15 residues. Germline loops: CDR1 MNHEY, CDR2 SVGEGT. V shed 4 bases and J 8 bases; nucleotides not matched to a gene: 10.

The chain joins TRBV7-8 to TRBJ1-5; D is ambiguous. Looked up from germline, CDR1 is SGHVS and CDR2 is FQNEAQ. CDR3 length: 13 residues. Trimming shortened V by 0 bases and J by 7 bases, and 7 bases separated the two germline ends. The CDR3 loop is CASSLAHGQPQHF. CDR3 in DNA: TGTGCCAGCAGCTTAGCACACGGGCAGCCCCAGCATTTT.